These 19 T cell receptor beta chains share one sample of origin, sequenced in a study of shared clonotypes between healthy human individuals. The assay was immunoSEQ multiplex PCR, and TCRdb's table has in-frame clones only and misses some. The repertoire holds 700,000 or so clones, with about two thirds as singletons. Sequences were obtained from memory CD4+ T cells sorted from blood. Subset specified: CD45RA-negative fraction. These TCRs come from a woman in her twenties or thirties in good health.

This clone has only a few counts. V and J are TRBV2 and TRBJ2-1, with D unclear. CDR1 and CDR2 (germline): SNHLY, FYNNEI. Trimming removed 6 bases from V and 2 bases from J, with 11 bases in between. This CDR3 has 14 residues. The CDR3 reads CASSGGRTYNEQFF. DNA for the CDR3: TGTGCCAGCAGCGGCGGACGGACCTACAATGAGCAGTTCTTC.

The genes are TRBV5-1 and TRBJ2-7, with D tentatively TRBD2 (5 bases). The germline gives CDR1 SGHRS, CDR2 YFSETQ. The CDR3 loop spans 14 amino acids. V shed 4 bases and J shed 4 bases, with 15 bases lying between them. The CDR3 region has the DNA TGCGCCAGCAGCCTGACTACGAACTCTTACGAGCAGTACTTC. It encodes CASSLTTNSYEQYF.

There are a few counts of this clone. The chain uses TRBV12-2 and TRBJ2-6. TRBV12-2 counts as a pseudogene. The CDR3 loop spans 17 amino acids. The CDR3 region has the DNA TGTGCAAGTCGCTGTAAGGACGGATCCTCTGGGGCCAACGTCCTGACTTTC. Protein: CASRCKDGSSGANVLTF.

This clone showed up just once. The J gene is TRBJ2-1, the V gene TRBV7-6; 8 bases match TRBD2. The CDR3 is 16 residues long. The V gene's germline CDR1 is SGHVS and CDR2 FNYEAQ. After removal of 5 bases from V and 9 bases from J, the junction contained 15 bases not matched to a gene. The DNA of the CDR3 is TGTGCCAGCAGCCCGGTCATGGAGCGGGAGTACGCTGAGCAGTTCTTC. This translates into CASSPVMEREYAEQFF.

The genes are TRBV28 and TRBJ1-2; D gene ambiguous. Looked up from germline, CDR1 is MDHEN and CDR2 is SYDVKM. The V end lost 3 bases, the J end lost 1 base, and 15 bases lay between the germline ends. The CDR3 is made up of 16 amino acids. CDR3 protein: CASSFGLGGHNYGYTF. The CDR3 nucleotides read TGTGCCAGCAGTTTCGGGTTGGGCGGGCATAACTATGGCTACACCTTC.

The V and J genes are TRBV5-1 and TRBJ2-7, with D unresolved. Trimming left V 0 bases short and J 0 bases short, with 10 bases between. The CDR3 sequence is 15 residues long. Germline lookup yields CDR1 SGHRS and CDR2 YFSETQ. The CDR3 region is CASSLGQIGSYEQYF. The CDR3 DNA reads TGCGCCAGCAGCTTGGGCCAGATCGGCTCCTACGAGCAGTACTTC.

The CDR3, as DNA: TGTGCCAGCAGTTACATCCGGGACAGGAGAGAGACCCAGTACTTC. This translates into CASSYIRDRRETQYF. V and J are TRBV6-5 and TRBJ2-5, with 8 bases lining up with TRBD1. The CDR3 contains 15 residues. Germline V gives CDR1 MNHEY, CDR2 SVGAGI. J gave up 4 bases and V 2 bases, and 6 bases lay outside the gene matches.

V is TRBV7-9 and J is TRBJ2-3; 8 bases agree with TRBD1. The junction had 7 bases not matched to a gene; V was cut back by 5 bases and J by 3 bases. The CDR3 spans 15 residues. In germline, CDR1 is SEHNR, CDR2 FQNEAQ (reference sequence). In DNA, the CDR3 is TGTGCCAGCAGCCCCGACAGGGGATGGACAGATACGCAGTATTTT. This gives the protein CASSPDRGWTDTQYF.

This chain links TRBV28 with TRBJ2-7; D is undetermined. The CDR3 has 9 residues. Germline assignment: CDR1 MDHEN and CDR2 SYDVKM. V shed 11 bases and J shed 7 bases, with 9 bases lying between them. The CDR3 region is CAAGDEQYF. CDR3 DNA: TGTGCCGCCGGAGATGAGCAGTACTTC.

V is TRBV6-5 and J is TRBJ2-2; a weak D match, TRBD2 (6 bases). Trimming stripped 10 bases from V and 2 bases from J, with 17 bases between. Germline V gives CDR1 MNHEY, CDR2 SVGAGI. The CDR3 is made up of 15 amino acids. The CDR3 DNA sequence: TGTGCCACCTACCTTGAGCGGGCAAACACCGGGGAGCTGTTTTTT. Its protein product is CATYLERANTGELFF.

Here the CDR3 DNA reads TGTGCCAGCAGTTACGGGACAGCTGCGGTCGAGACCCAGTACTTC. Protein: CASSYGTAAVETQYF. V is TRBV6-5 and J is TRBJ2-5; 7 bases are a match to TRBD1. CDR1 and CDR2 (germline): MNHEY, SVGAGI. The J segment lost 5 bases and the V segment lost 2 bases, leaving 8 bases of the junction unmatched. CDR3 length: 15 residues.

Here the CDR3 DNA reads TGTGCCAGCAAGGGGACAGGGGGAGATACGCAGTATTTT. Its translation is CASKGTGGDTQYF. V usage is TRBV2 and J usage is TRBJ2-3; the match to TRBD1 covers 11 bases. This CDR3 spans 13 amino acids. From germline, CDR1 is SNHLY and CDR2 FYNNEI. J lost 5 bases, V lost 7 bases, and 2 bases had no gene match.

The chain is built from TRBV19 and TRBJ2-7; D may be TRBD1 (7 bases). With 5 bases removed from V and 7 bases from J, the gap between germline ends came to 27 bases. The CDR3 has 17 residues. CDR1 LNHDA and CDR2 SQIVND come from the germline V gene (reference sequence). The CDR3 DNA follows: TGTGCCAGTAGTTCCCGACTAGGGGGCGGACCCCTAGGGGAGCAGTACTTC. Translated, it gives CASSSRLGGGPLGEQYF.

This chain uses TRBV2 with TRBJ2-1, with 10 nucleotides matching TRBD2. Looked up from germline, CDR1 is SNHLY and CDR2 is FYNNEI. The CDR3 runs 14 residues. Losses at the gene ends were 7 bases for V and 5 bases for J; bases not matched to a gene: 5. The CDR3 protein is CASIPLAGDNEQFF. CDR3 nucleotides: TGTGCCAGCATCCCCCTAGCGGGAGACAATGAGCAGTTCTTC. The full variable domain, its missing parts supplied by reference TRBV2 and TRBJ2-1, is EPEVTQTPSHQVTQMGQEVILRCVPISNHLYFYWYRQILGQKVEFLVSFYNNEISEKSEIFDDQFSVERPDGSNFTLKIRSTKLEDSAMYFCASIPLAGDNEQFFGPGTRLTVL.

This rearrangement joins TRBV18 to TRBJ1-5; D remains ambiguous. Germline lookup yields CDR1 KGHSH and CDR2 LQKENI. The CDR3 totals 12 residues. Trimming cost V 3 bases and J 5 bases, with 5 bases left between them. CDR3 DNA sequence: TGTGCCAGCTCACCGGACGATCAGCCCCAGCATTTT. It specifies CASSPDDQPQHF.

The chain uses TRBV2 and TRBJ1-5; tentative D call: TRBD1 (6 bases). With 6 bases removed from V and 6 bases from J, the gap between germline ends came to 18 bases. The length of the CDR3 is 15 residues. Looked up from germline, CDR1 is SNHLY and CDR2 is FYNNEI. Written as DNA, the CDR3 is TGTGCCAGCAGCTTACCGGGACACCCGCCTCAGCCCCAGCATTTT. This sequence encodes CASSLPGHPPQPQHF. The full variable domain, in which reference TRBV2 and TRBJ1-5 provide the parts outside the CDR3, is EPEVTQTPSHQVTQMGQEVILRCVPISNHLYFYWYRQILGQKVEFLVSFYNNEISEKSEIFDDQFSVERPDGSNFTLKIRSTKLEDSAMYFCASSLPGHPPQPQHFGDGTRLSIL.

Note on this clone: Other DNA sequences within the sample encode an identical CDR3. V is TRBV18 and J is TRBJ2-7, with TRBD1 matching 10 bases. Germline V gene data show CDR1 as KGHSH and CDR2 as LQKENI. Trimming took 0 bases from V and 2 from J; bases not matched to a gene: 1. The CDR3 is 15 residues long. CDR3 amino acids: CASSPPGQGPYEQYF. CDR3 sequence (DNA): TGTGCCAGCTCACCACCGGGACAGGGGCCCTACGAGCAGTACTTC.

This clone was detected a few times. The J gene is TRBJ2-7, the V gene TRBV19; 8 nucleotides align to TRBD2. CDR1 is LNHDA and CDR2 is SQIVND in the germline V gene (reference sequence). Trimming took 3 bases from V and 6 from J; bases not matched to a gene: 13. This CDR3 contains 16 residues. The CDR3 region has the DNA TGTGCCAGTAGTATCCTTAGCGGGGAGAAACGCCTCGAGCAGTACTTC. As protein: CASSILSGEKRLEQYF.

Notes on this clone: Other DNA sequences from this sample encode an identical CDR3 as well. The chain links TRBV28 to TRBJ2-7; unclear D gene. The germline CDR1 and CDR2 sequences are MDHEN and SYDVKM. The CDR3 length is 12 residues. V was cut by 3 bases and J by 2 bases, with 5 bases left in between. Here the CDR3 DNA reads TGTGCCAGCAGTTTTTCCACCTACGAGCAGTACTTC. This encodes CASSFSTYEQYF.